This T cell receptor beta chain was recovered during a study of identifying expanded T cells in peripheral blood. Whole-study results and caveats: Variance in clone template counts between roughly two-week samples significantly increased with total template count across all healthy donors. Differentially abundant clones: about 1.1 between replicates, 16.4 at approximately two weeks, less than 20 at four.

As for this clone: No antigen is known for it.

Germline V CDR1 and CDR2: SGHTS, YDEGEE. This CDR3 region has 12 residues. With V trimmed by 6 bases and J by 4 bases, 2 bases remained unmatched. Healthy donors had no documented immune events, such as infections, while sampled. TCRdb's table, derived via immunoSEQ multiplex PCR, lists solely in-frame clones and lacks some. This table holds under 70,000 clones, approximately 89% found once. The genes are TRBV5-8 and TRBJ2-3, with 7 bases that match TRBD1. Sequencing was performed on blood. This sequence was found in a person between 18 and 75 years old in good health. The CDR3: CASKGASDTQYF. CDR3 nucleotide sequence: TGTGCCAGCAAGGGGGCCTCAGATACGCAGTATTTT. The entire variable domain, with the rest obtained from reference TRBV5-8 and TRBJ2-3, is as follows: EAGVTQSPTHLIKTRGQQATLRCSPISGHTSVYWYQQALGLGLQFLLWYDEGEERNRGNFPPRFSGRQFPNYSSELNVNALELEDSALYLCASKGASDTQYFGPGTRLTVL.